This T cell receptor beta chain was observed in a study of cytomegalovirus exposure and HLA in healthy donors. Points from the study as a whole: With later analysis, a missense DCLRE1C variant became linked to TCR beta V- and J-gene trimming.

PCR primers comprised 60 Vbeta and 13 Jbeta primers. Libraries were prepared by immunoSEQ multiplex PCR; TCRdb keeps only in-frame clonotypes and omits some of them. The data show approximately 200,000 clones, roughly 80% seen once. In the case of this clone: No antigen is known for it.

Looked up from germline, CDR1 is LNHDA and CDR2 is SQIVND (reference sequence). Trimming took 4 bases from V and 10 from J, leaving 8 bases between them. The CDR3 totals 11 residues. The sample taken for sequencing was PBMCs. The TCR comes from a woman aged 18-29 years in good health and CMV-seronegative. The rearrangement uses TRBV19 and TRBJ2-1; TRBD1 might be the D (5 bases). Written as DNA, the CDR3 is TGTGCCAGTAGTAGGGGCAACGAGCAGTTCTTC. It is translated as CASSRGNEQFF.